This TCR beta chain was captured by sequencing in a study of T-cell reconstitution after alpha-beta-depleted transplantation in children. Study outcomes and limitations: Expanded graft clones numbering several hundred reportedly gave rise to alpha-beta T cells about two months after transplant. A year post-transplant, T-cell counts and diversity derived mostly from newly produced T cells.

CDR1 and CDR2 from the germline V gene are ENHRY and SYGVKD. There are 14 residues in the CDR3. V shed 7 bases and J shed 4 bases, with 13 bases lying between them. Preparing the TCRbeta library involved the use of unique molecular identifiers. TCRdb itself ran the PCR reads through MiXCR, one entry per CDR3 protein. This table holds some 130,000 distinct CDR3 sequences, about 9.6% found once. With respect to this clonotype: The antigen remains undetermined.

Sequenced here: PBMCs, mostly from graft donor cells, sampled 180 days after TCRalphabeta/CD19-depleted stem cell transplant. This TCR was recovered from a girl less than two years old who had a stem cell transplant for combined immunodeficiency, so the T cells may come from the graft donor. V and J are TRBV10-3 and TRBJ2-2, with D tentatively TRBD2 (5 bases). The chain's CDR3 is CAITERRPTGELFF. DNA for the CDR3: TGTGCCATCACGGAGAGGAGGCCCACCGGGGAGCTGTTTTTT.